This paragraph reports one T cell receptor (beta chain). Its antigen remains unidentified. Treatment given: roughly 10-day PBMC culture with coronavirus spike peptide pools or control peptides (ViraFEST assay). Alongside about 10 IU/ml IL-2 and roughly 9.5 ug/ml peptide pools, PBMCs were cultured at some 2 million per well. Investigators isolated CD4+ T cells by negative selection after approximately 9 days of culture. These data are taken from a study of vaccination and CD4 T cells after COVID-19. Across the study: Overlapping spike peptides served as the stimulus for the cells. These peptides came from SARS-CoV-2 and from the common cold coronaviruses HCoV-NL63, HCoV-OC43 and HCoV-229E.

Trimming left V 5 bases short and J 4 bases short, with 15 bases between. The CDR3 is made up of 14 amino acids. CDR1 SGHTA and CDR2 FQGNSA come from the germline V gene. Cultured CD4+ T cell DNA underwent sequencing with the Oncomine TCR Beta short-read assay. TCRdb re-derived calls from the PCR reads in MiXCR, one entry per CDR3 protein. The data hold 4,000 to 5,000 distinct CDR3 sequences, with 44% observed a single time. The TCR comes from a human donor who had recovered from COVID-19. This specimen consisted of CD4+ T cells from blood, cultured in vitro, obtained after SARS-CoV-2 vaccination. V usage is TRBV7-2 and J usage is TRBJ2-7, with a possible D match to TRBD2 (6 bases). This CDR3 is CASSQPGLLYEQYF. CDR3 coding DNA: TGTGCCAGCAGCCAACCGGGACTCCTTTACGAGCAGTACTTC.